Below, 24 T cell receptor beta chains from the same sample are listed, as sequenced in a study of cytomegalovirus exposure and HLA in healthy donors (dated by TCRdb to the late 2010s). Receptors were amplified or captured by the immunoSEQ multiplex PCR assay. For the multiplex PCR, a mixture combining 60 forward primers for TCR Vbeta segments and 13 reverse primers for TCR Jbeta segments was used. Drawn from immuneACCESS, this table holds only the in-frame rearrangements with V and J called that TCRdb kept. Clones are partly lost; checked studies trace under half to an unresolved V gene and leave the rest unexplained. This sample is represented by roughly 170,000 clones; roughly 88% of them were singletons. Approximately 1.2% of the sample rests with the top ten. Sequencing used PBMCs. These receptors all come from a girl aged 2 to 9 in good health and CMV-seropositive.

This clone was seen a handful of times. The genes are TRBV4-1 and TRBJ1-4; tentatively, D is TRBD1 (6 bases). The germline V and J ends were trimmed by 2 bases and 7 bases, with 20 bases remaining between them. This CDR3 has 17 amino acids. Per germline, CDR1 MGHRA and CDR2 YSYEKL. CDR3 DNA sequence: TGCGCCAGCAGCCAACAAGTGGCGGGGGGGCGGAGTGAAAAACTGTTTTTT. Protein product: CASSQQVAGGRSEKLFF.

In this sample, this clone turned up once. The chain links TRBV9 to TRBJ2-1, with 8 bases lining up with TRBD1. Germline trimming cut 0 bases from V and 7 bases from J; bases unmatched to any gene: 6. This CDR3 region has 15 residues. The germline V gene has CDR1 SGDLS and CDR2 YYNGEE. The DNA of the CDR3 is TGTGCCAGCAGCGTAGCCCAGGGGGCCTGGAATGAGCAGTTCTTC. Amino acids: CASSVAQGAWNEQFF.

V gene TRBV5-1 combines with J gene TRBJ2-4; weak D call: TRBD2 (5 bases). Trimming pared 4 bases from V and 1 base from J, leaving 9 bases between. Germline CDR1 SGHRS, CDR2 YFSETQ. There are 14 residues in the CDR3. The CDR3 DNA reads as TGCGCCAGCAGCCCCCGGGGTGCCAAAAACATTCAGTACTTC. It yields the protein CASSPRGAKNIQYF.

The chain combines TRBV5-1 with TRBJ2-1, with a tentative D call TRBD1 (6 bases). The CDR3 loop spans 14 amino acids. V lost 4 bases, J lost 5 bases, and 13 bases lay in between. Germline-derived CDR1 and CDR2 are SGHRS and YFSETQ. Written as DNA, the CDR3 is TGCGCCAGCAGCGTACAGGGTGGGGACAATGAGCAGTTCTTC. Protein product: CASSVQGGDNEQFF.

The gene calls are TRBV7-9 and TRBJ2-1; D remains unclear. The CDR3 has 12 residues. Germline CDR1 reads SEHNR; CDR2 reads FQNEAQ (reference sequence). Trimming shortened V by 2 bases and J by 7 bases, and 6 bases separated the two germline ends. The CDR3 nucleotides are TGTGCCAGCAGCTTATCGGGTAATGAGCAGTTCTTC. Amino acid sequence: CASSLSGNEQFF. Full variable domain (rest looked up from reference TRBV7-9 and TRBJ2-1): DTGVSQNPRHKITKRGQNVTFRCDPISEHNRLYWYRQTLGQGPEFLTYFQNEAQLEKSRLLSDRFSAERPKGSFSTLEIQRTEQGDSAMYLCASSLSGNEQFFGPGTRLTVL.

The rearrangement links TRBV19 to TRBJ1-3; possibly TRBD1 for D (6 bases). The germline CDR1 and CDR2 sequences are LNHDA and SQIVND (reference sequence). V was trimmed by 6 bases and J by 1 base, leaving 10 bases between them. The CDR3 length is 14 residues. The CDR3 DNA reads as TGTGCCAGTAGACTACAGGGATCTGGAAACACCATATATTTT. The encoded protein is CASRLQGSGNTIYF.

The chain couples TRBV30 to TRBJ2-1; D may be TRBD2 (6 bases). V was clipped by 2 bases and J by 3 bases, with 8 bases between them. Germline CDR1 GTSNPN, CDR2 SVGIG (reference sequence). This CDR3 comprises 13 residues. The CDR3 sequence: CAWSSEGYNEQFF. DNA of the CDR3: TGTGCCTGGAGTTCGGAGGGCTACAATGAGCAGTTCTTC.

The genes are TRBV25-1 and TRBJ2-7, with 7 bases lining up with TRBD1. The CDR3 length is 18 residues. The ends lost 2 bases at V and 0 bases at J; junction bases unmatched: 13. CDR1 is MGHDK, CDR2 SYGVNS, per germline. This chain's CDR3 is CASSESGGFGTVSYEQYF. The CDR3 DNA is TGTGCCAGCAGTGAAAGTGGTGGTTTCGGGACAGTCTCCTACGAGCAGTACTTC.

The CDR3 reads CASSEYSGRGPSYEQYF. In nucleotides, the CDR3 is TGTGCCAGCAGTGAATATTCGGGGCGGGGGCCCTCCTACGAGCAGTACTTC. The gene calls are TRBV25-1 and TRBJ2-7, with TRBD2 as a possible D gene (7 bases). Trimming pared 0 bases from V and 0 bases from J, leaving 15 bases between. CDR1 is MGHDK, CDR2 SYGVNS, per germline. The CDR3 spans 17 residues.

The chain has TRBV7-2 and TRBJ1-1, with a tentative D call TRBD1 (6 bases). Between the trimmed V and J ends, which lost 5 bases and 1 base, there was a span of 8 bases. The germline gives CDR1 SGHTA, CDR2 FQGNSA. This CDR3 contains 13 residues. The CDR3 reads CASSPRGNTEAFF. The CDR3 DNA reads TGTGCCAGCAGCCCCAGGGGGAACACTGAAGCTTTCTTT.

The chain combines TRBV28 with TRBJ1-2; D is uncertain. The germline V gene encodes CDR1 MDHEN and CDR2 SYDVKM. The length of the CDR3 is 10 residues. The V end lost 6 bases, the J end lost 6 bases, and 5 bases lay between the germline ends. CDR3 bases: TGTGCCAGCAGCGGGGATGGCTACACCTTC. Translating it yields CASSGDGYTF.

V gene TRBV28 combines with J gene TRBJ1-2; D call uncertain. The V gene lost 4 bases and the J gene lost 7 bases, with 16 bases spanning the gap. This CDR3 comprises 14 residues. The germline gives CDR1 MDHEN, CDR2 SYDVKM. The CDR3, as DNA: TGTGCCAGCAGTTATCCCCAAGCCCATATTGGCTACACCTTC. Translating it yields CASSYPQAHIGYTF.

The chain joins TRBV11-1 to TRBJ2-1; TRBD1 aligns across 7 bases. Germline V gives CDR1 SGHAT, CDR2 FQDESV (reference sequence). The trim removed 4 bases at V and 9 bases at J, leaving 6 bases unmatched. The CDR3 has 13 amino acids. The CDR3 DNA sequence: TGTGCCAGCAGCTCAAGACAGGGTCGTGAGCAGTTCTTC. Translation gives CASSSRQGREQFF.

The genes are TRBV12-5 and TRBJ2-2, with 10 bases identical to TRBD2. The junction had 7 bases not matched to a gene; V was cut back by 6 bases and J by 3 bases. CDR1 LGHNT and CDR2 FRNRAP come from the germline V gene. This CDR3 comprises 16 residues. The DNA for the CDR3 is TGTGCTAGTGGCCTATGGACTAGCGGTCACACCGGGGAGCTGTTTTTT. It yields the protein CASGLWTSGHTGELFF.

This clone was counted once. V is TRBV11-2 and J is TRBJ2-6; the match to TRBD1 covers 7 bases. V dropped 3 bases and J dropped 0; count of bases not matched to a gene: 5. Germline CDR1 reads SGHAT; CDR2 reads FQNNGV. This CDR3 has 17 residues. The CDR3 region has the DNA TGTGCCAGCAGCTTCACGGGACAGTTCTCTGGGGCCAACGTCCTGACTTTC. Amino acid sequence: CASSFTGQFSGANVLTF.

This chain connects TRBV28 to TRBJ2-7; the match to TRBD1 covers 7 bases. The V and J ends lost 6 bases and 3 bases, in that order; junction bases with no gene match: 11. This CDR3 contains 15 residues. Germline V CDR1 and CDR2: MDHEN, SYDVKM. The CDR3 region is CASRGRTGGFYEQYF. CDR3 in DNA: TGTGCCAGCAGGGGAAGGACAGGAGGATTCTACGAGCAGTACTTC.

CDR3 in amino acids: CASSTYQGEENYGYTF. The CDR3 DNA sequence: TGTGCCAGTAGTACATACCAGGGTGAGGAGAACTATGGCTACACCTTC. The chain recombines TRBV19 with TRBJ1-2, with a possible D match to TRBD1 (5 bases). The CDR3 is 16 amino acids. V gave up 4 bases and J gave up 2 bases, with 17 bases separating them. Germline CDR1 is LNHDA and CDR2 is SQIVND (reference sequence).

The chain recombines TRBV29-1 with TRBJ1-2, with D perhaps TRBD1 (6 bases). Germline lookup yields CDR1 SQVTM and CDR2 ANQGSEA. V lost 5 bases and J 8 bases, leaving 15 bases between the germline ends. The CDR3 spans 12 residues. CDR3 in amino acids: CSVSGTLEGYTF. The CDR3 DNA sequence: TGCAGCGTTTCCGGGACACTTGAAGGCTACACCTTC.

The rearrangement links TRBV7-8 to TRBJ2-7; perhaps TRBD2 as D (6 bases). The ends were cut back, 6 bases at V and 7 bases at J, with 22 bases in the middle. Germline V gene sequence: CDR1 SGHVS, CDR2 FQNEAQ. This CDR3 contains 15 residues. The CDR3 here is CASREGPKPGEEQYF. DNA of the CDR3: TGTGCCAGCAGGGAGGGCCCCAAGCCGGGAGAGGAGCAGTACTTC.

The genes are TRBV19 and TRBJ1-1, with a tentative D call TRBD1 (6 bases). This CDR3 region has 15 residues. V was clipped by 5 bases and J by 10 bases, with 23 bases between them. CDR1 and CDR2 from the germline V gene are LNHDA and SQIVND (reference sequence). The CDR3 DNA reads as TGTGCCAGTAGTCCGGTGGCGGGGGCCTTAAGGGTAGCTTTCTTT. Its translation: CASSPVAGALRVAFF. Drawing the rest from reference TRBV19 and TRBJ1-1, the complete variable domain is DGGITQSPKYLFRKEGQNVTLSCEQNLNHDAMYWYRQDPGQGLRLIYYSQIVNDFQKGDIAEGYSVSREKKESFPLTVTSAQKNPTAFYLCASSPVAGALRVAFFGQGTRLTVV.

The chain carries TRBV6-1 and TRBJ2-5, with a tentative D call TRBD1 (5 bases). CDR1 and CDR2 from the germline V gene are MNHNS and SASEGT. This CDR3 spans 13 amino acids. Between the trimmed V and J ends, which lost 6 bases and 0 bases, there was a span of 8 bases. The CDR3, as DNA: TGTGCCAGCAGAAGACAGTACCAAGAGACCCAGTACTTC. Translation: CASRRQYQETQYF.

The gene calls are TRBV6-8 and TRBJ1-3, with unresolved D. This CDR3 has 15 amino acids. The germline V gene has CDR1 MNHGY and CDR2 SAAAGT. V lost 4 bases, J lost 2 bases, and 12 bases lay in between. The CDR3 DNA reads as TGTGCCAGCAGTTTTGGCTCCATCACTGGAAACACCATATATTTT. Translation: CASSFGSITGNTIYF.

The chain links TRBV28 to TRBJ2-3, with D perhaps matching TRBD1 (6 bases). Trimming took off 5 bases at V and 2 bases at J, with 14 bases between the two ends. This CDR3 is 15 amino acids long. Germline V gene lookup returns CDR1 MDHEN and CDR2 SYDVKM. The CDR3 region is CASSLTGPYTDTQYF. CDR3 sequence (DNA): TGTGCCAGCAGTCTTACAGGGCCATACACAGATACGCAGTATTTT.

The rearrangement uses TRBV5-1 and TRBJ2-1; 7 bases agree with TRBD1. The CDR3 extends over 14 amino acids. Germline V lookup: CDR1 SGHRS, CDR2 YFSETQ. After removal of 7 bases from V and 3 bases from J, the junction contained 7 bases not matched to a gene. The CDR3, as DNA: TGCGCCAGCGGCCGACAGGGAAACTACAATGAGCAGTTCTTC. Protein sequence: CASGRQGNYNEQFF.